This T cell receptor beta chain was identified during a study of T-cell memory formation after mild COVID-19. Worth noting for this clonotype: The antigen is unknown.

Using its own MiXCR run on the 5' RACE reads, TCRdb lists one record per CDR3 protein. The sample holds 250,000 or so distinct CDR3 sequences, around 10% seen once. Germline V gene sequence: CDR1 LGHNA, CDR2 YNFKEQ. Trimming cost V 0 bases and J 6 bases, with 12 bases left between them. CDR3 size: 15 residues. Whole-study findings and limits: Day 15 to 85 contractors were CD4/CD8 balanced; later expanders leaned CD4+. Among clones peaking at day 37 in the second wave, SARS-CoV-2 specificity remained unconfirmed.

Material: PBMCs or a T cell subset sorted from them (not recorded which). The receptor was derived from a young man who had mild COVID-19 (a few samples of this study predate the infection). Cell type and time point are not known. The V call is TRBV4-2, the J call TRBJ2-1; D remains unclear. The CDR3 here is CASSQDSFSPNEQFF. CDR3 nucleotide sequence: TGTGCCAGCAGCCAAGATTCGTTCTCCCCCAATGAGCAGTTCTTC.